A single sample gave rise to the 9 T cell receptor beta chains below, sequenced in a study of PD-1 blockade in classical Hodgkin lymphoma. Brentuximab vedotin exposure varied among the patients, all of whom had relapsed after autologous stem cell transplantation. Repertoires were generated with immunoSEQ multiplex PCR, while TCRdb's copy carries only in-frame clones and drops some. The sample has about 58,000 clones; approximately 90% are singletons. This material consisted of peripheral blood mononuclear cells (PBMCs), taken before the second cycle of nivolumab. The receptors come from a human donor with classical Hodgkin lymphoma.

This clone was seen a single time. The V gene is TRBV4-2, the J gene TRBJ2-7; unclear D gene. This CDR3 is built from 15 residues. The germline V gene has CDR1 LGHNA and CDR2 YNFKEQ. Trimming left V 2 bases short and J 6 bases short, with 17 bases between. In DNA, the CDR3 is TGTGCCAGCAGCCAAAACGCAGGTTACTCTCGCGAGCAGTACTTC. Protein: CASSQNAGYSREQYF.

CDR3 residues: CASSLFRLVGRDSPLHF. As DNA, the CDR3 is TGTGCCAGCAGCTTGTTTCGGCTTGTAGGGAGGGATTCACCCCTCCACTTT. The chain links TRBV7-6 to TRBJ1-6; unclear D gene. This CDR3 has 17 amino acids. V lost 3 bases and J 8 bases, leaving 20 bases between the germline ends. CDR1 is SGHVS and CDR2 is FNYEAQ in the germline V gene.

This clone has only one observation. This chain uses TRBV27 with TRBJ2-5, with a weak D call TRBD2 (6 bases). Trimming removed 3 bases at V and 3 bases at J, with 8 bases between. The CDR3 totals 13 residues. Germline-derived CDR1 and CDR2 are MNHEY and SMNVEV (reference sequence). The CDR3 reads CASSFGGKETQYF. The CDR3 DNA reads TGTGCCAGCAGTTTTGGGGGGAAAGAGACCCAGTACTTC.

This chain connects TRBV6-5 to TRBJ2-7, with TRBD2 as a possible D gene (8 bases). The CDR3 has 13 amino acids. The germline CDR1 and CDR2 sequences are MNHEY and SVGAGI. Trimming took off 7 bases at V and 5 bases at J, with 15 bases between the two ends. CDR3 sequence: CASTRQGLDEQYF. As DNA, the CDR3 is TGTGCCAGCACCCGACAGGGACTAGACGAGCAGTACTTC.

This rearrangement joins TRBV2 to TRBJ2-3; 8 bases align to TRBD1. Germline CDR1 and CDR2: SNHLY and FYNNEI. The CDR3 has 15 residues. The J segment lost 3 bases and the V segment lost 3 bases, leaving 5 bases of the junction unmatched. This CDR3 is CASSDPDRVTDTQYF. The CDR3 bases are TGTGCCAGCAGTGACCCGGACAGGGTAACAGATACGCAGTATTTT.

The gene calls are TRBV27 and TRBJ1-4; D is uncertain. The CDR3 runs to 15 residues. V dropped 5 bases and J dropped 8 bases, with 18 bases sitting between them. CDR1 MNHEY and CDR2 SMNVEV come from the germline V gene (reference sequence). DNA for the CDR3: TGTGCCAGCAGTATTACGATCGCCGATGTCGAAAAACTGTTTTTT. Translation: CASSITIADVEKLFF.

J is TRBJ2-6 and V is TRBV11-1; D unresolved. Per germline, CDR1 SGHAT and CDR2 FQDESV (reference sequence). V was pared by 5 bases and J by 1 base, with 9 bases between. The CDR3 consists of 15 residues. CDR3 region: CASSQVGSGANVLTF. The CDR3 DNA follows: TGTGCCAGCAGCCAAGTGGGTTCTGGGGCCAACGTCCTGACTTTC.

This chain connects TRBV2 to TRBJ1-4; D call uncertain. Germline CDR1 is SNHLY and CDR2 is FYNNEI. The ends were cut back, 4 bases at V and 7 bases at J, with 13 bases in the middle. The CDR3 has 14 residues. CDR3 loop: CASSGASRVEKLFF. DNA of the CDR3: TGTGCCAGCAGTGGGGCGTCACGGGTTGAAAAACTGTTTTTT.

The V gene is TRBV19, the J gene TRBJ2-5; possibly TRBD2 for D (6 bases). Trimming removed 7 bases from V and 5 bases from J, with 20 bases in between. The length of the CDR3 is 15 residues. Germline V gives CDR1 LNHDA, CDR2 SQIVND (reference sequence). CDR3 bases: TGTGCCAGTACCCCGCGGGGTCGGCTTGAGGAGACCCAGTACTTC. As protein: CASTPRGRLEETQYF.